Listed below are T cell receptor beta chains from one sample, sequenced in a study of T cell responses to AZD1222 COVID-19 vaccine. Clones were sequenced by immunoSEQ multiplex PCR, and TCRdb holds only the in-frame ones, with some missing. The data contain more than 60,000 clones, 84% of them singletons. Sample: peripheral blood, taken on day 0 of AZD1222 vaccination. The receptor source for this set is an adult in good health. CDR3s include the opening cysteine and the closing phenylalanine or tryptophan. The order of the fields is clone size, V gene, J gene, CDR3 length, D gene, CDR3 DNA, CDR3 protein. D genes are given only for firm matches. Clone size is given for some rows only: seen once, a few or many times, or a class if the clone is expanded.

>-|TRBV27|TRBJ1-2|14|TRBD1
TGTGCCAGCAGCCCAAGCAACACAGGGGGGGGCTACACCTTC
CASSPSNTGGGYTF
>-|TRBV5-1|TRBJ2-1|16|-
TGCGCCAGCACCCCAGAGGACGGGAGAGGTGAACATGAGCAGTTCTTC
CASTPEDGRGEHEQFF
>-|TRBV19|TRBJ2-3|13|TRBD1
TGTGCCAGTAGTTTGACAGGGCTAGATACGCAGTATTTT
CASSLTGLDTQYF
>-|TRBV7-2|TRBJ1-2|18|-
TGTGCCAGCAGCTCCGACTGGGGTATCGCGGGGACCTTCTATGGCTACACCTTC
CASSSDWGIAGTFYGYTF
>-|TRBV29-1|TRBJ2-5|15|TRBD2
TGCAGCGTTGATCGCATAGCGGGAGGAGGGGAGACCCAGTACTTC
CSVDRIAGGGETQYF
>-|TRBV6-5|TRBJ2-7|13|-
TGTGCCAGTCATAGCGGAGGCCCCTACGAGCAGTACTTC
CASHSGGPYEQYF
>-|TRBV7-9|TRBJ1-1|13|-
TGTGCCTCCCTGAAAGAGTCGAACACTGAAGCTTTCTTT
CASLKESNTEAFF
>once|TRBV5-3|TRBJ1-5|16|-
TGTGCCAGAAGCTTACCCATACAGGGTTGCAATCAGCCCCAGCATTTT
CARSLPIQGCNQPQHF
>-|TRBV6-5|TRBJ1-1|13|-
TGTGCCAGCAGTTACGGTCAAGGCACTGAAGCTTTCTTT
CASSYGQGTEAFF
>once|TRBV6-6|TRBJ1-1|14|-
TGTGCCAGCAACCTACAGGCTGGAGGGACTGAAGCTTTCTTT
CASNLQAGGTEAFF
>once|TRBV5-1|TRBJ2-5|15|-
TGCGCCAGCAGCTTGACAGGGAACAATCAAGAGACCCAGTACTTC
CASSLTGNNQETQYF
>-|TRBV7-9|TRBJ2-7|17|TRBD2
TGTGCCAGCACCTCCGGCCGGCTAGCGGGACGCTCCTACGAGCAGTACTTC
CASTSGRLAGRSYEQYF
>-|TRBV30|TRBJ1-5|16|TRBD1
TGTGCCTGGAGTGGGACAGGCGCCATTAGCAATCAGCCCCAGCATTTT
CAWSGTGAISNQPQHF
>-|TRBV9|TRBJ1-2|15|TRBD1
TGTGCCAGCAGCCTGGGACAGTCAGGCGGGCGTGGCTACACCTTC
CASSLGQSGGRGYTF
>-|TRBV6-4|TRBJ1-2|8|-
TGTCCGACCTATGGCTACACCTTC
CPTYGYTF
>-|TRBV5-4|TRBJ2-7|14|-
TGTGCCAGCAGCTCCATGGGACGGCCGTACGAGCAGTACTTC
CASSSMGRPYEQYF
>-|TRBV6-2/TRBV6-3|TRBJ2-2|16|-
TGTGCCAGCAGTAGCGGACAGATAGTCTACACCGGGGAGCTGTTTTTT
CASSSGQIVYTGELFF
>-|TRBV4-3|TRBJ2-1|15|-
TGCGCCAGCAGCCAACCGGGCCTATCTCCCGGGGAGCAGTTCTTC
CASSQPGLSPGEQFF
>few|TRBV5-5|TRBJ1-2|14|-
TGTGCCAGCAGCGAATTACAGGGACCCTATGGCTACACCTTC
CASSELQGPYGYTF
>-|TRBV10-3|TRBJ2-5|17|TRBD2
TGTGCCATCAGTGAGTTATGGACTAGCGGAGCACAAGAGACCCAGTACTTC
CAISELWTSGAQETQYF
>-|TRBV29-1|TRBJ2-5|14|TRBD1
TGCAGCGTTACGGACAGGGGGGATGCGGAGACCCAGTACTTC
CSVTDRGDAETQYF
>-|TRBV13|TRBJ2-1|14|TRBD2
TGTGCCAGCAACAGGTGGGTAGCGGGCAATGAGCAGTTCTTC
CASNRWVAGNEQFF